A selection of T cell receptor beta chains follows, all from one sample in a study of blood T cell repertoires in COVID-19. Here immunoSEQ multiplex PCR was the method, and the copy in TCRdb shows in-frame clones only, minus some. The table records more than 95,000 clones, roughly 82% of them present only once. The sequencing input was peripheral blood. These receptor sequences come from a man aged 55 to 70 with acute or convalescent COVID-19. CDR3s include the opening cysteine and the closing phenylalanine or tryptophan. D genes are given only for firm matches. Clone size, where shown, is once, few, many, or a class for clones that have expanded.

cdr3_length: 15; j_call: TRBJ2-7; v_call: TRBV18; d_call: TRBD2; clone_size: -; cdr3_nt: TGTGCCAGCTCACCCCGGGGGGAGGGCCTTCACGAGCAGTACTTC; cdr3_aa: CASSPRGEGLHEQYF
cdr3_length: 13; j_call: TRBJ1-2; v_call: TRBV6-5; d_call: TRBD1; clone_size: -; cdr3_nt: TGTGCCAGCAGTTACTACCCCGAGGGGGCGCATAACTTC; cdr3_aa: CASSYYPEGAHNF
cdr3_length: 13; j_call: TRBJ1-2; v_call: TRBV4-3; d_call: TRBD1; clone_size: -; cdr3_nt: TGCGCCAGCAGAGTGACAGGGGAAGGTGGCTACACCTTC; cdr3_aa: CASRVTGEGGYTF
cdr3_length: 16; j_call: TRBJ1-2; v_call: TRBV27; d_call: TRBD1; clone_size: -; cdr3_nt: TGTGCCAGCAGTTTACTCTCCGGGACAGGGGGATATGGCTACACCTTC; cdr3_aa: CASSLLSGTGGYGYTF
cdr3_length: 13; j_call: TRBJ2-1; v_call: TRBV5-1; d_call: -; clone_size: -; cdr3_nt: TGCGCCAGCAGCTGGTCAGGGGATCATGAGCAGTTCTTC; cdr3_aa: CASSWSGDHEQFF
cdr3_length: 16; j_call: TRBJ1-4; v_call: TRBV7-2; d_call: TRBD1; clone_size: -; cdr3_nt: TGTGCCAGCAGCTTACACAGCGGGACAGGGTATGAAAAACTGTTTTTT; cdr3_aa: CASSLHSGTGYEKLFF
cdr3_length: 16; j_call: TRBJ2-7; v_call: TRBV10-3; d_call: TRBD2; clone_size: once; cdr3_nt: TGTGCCGCCAATCGGACTAGCGGGGCCTTCATCTACGAGCAGTACTTC; cdr3_aa: CAANRTSGAFIYEQYF
cdr3_length: 15; j_call: TRBJ1-6; v_call: TRBV18; d_call: -; clone_size: -; cdr3_nt: TGTGCCAGCTCACCCAGGGGACCCTATAATTCACCCCTCCACTTT; cdr3_aa: CASSPRGPYNSPLHF
cdr3_length: 16; j_call: TRBJ1-5; v_call: TRBV6-1; d_call: TRBD1; clone_size: -; cdr3_nt: TGTGCCAGCAGTGGACAGGGGGGATATAGCAATCAGCCCCAGCATTTT; cdr3_aa: CASSGQGGYSNQPQHF
cdr3_length: 15; j_call: TRBJ1-4; v_call: TRBV2; d_call: -; clone_size: -; cdr3_nt: TGTGCCAGCAGTGAGACACTTACAACTAATGAAAAACTGTTTTTT; cdr3_aa: CASSETLTTNEKLFF
cdr3_length: 16; j_call: TRBJ2-3; v_call: TRBV7-8; d_call: -; clone_size: -; cdr3_nt: TGTGCCAGCAGCTTACAGTCTAGACAGTTTGCAGATACGCAGTATTTT; cdr3_aa: CASSLQSRQFADTQYF
cdr3_length: 14; j_call: TRBJ2-5; v_call: TRBV30; d_call: TRBD1; clone_size: -; cdr3_nt: TGTGCCTGGAGGAAGACAGGGGGCTTAGAGACCCAGTACTTC; cdr3_aa: CAWRKTGGLETQYF
cdr3_length: 14; j_call: TRBJ2-1; v_call: TRBV18; d_call: TRBD1; clone_size: few; cdr3_nt: TGTGCCAGCTCACCTGGACAGGGGAACAATGAGCAGTTCTTC; cdr3_aa: CASSPGQGNNEQFF
cdr3_length: 15; j_call: TRBJ2-5; v_call: TRBV6-5; d_call: -; clone_size: -; cdr3_nt: TGTGCCAGCAGGGCCATAAGGGGCTGGCAAGAGGCCCAGTACTTC; cdr3_aa: CASRAIRGWQEAQYF
cdr3_length: 16; j_call: TRBJ1-5; v_call: TRBV18; d_call: TRBD1; clone_size: -; cdr3_nt: TGTGCCAGCTCACCACCGTCTCAACAGGGGAATCAGCCCCAGCATTTT; cdr3_aa: CASSPPSQQGNQPQHF
cdr3_length: 12; j_call: TRBJ1-1; v_call: TRBV29-1; d_call: -; clone_size: -; cdr3_nt: TGCAGCGTTCCTATTGATGACACTGAAGCTTTCTTT; cdr3_aa: CSVPIDDTEAFF
cdr3_length: 14; j_call: TRBJ1-2; v_call: TRBV3-1/TRBV3-2; d_call: TRBD1; clone_size: -; cdr3_nt: TGTGCCAGCAGCCAGTCGACAGGGAACTATGGCTACACCTTC; cdr3_aa: CASSQSTGNYGYTF
cdr3_length: 15; j_call: TRBJ1-2; v_call: TRBV7-6; d_call: -; clone_size: few; cdr3_nt: TGTGCCAGCAGCCTAATTGCGGATCTTAACTATGGCTACACCTTC; cdr3_aa: CASSLIADLNYGYTF
cdr3_length: 13; j_call: TRBJ1-2; v_call: TRBV7-9; d_call: -; clone_size: -; cdr3_nt: TGTGCCAGCAGCTCTCAACAGGGAAGTGGCTACACCTTC; cdr3_aa: CASSSQQGSGYTF
cdr3_length: 16; j_call: TRBJ1-4; v_call: TRBV19; d_call: -; clone_size: -; cdr3_nt: TGTGCCAGTAACCCAACAGGGCTCAGAGGGAATGAAAAACTGTTTTTT; cdr3_aa: CASNPTGLRGNEKLFF
cdr3_length: 15; j_call: TRBJ2-1; v_call: TRBV5-4; d_call: -; clone_size: -; cdr3_nt: TGTGCCAGCAGCTTGGGACAGAATCTGGACAATGAGCAGTTCTTC; cdr3_aa: CASSLGQNLDNEQFF
cdr3_length: 13; j_call: TRBJ1-2; v_call: TRBV10-2; d_call: -; clone_size: -; cdr3_nt: TGCGCCAGCACCGGGGGGCCCCTGCATGGCTACACCTTC; cdr3_aa: CASTGGPLHGYTF
cdr3_length: 14; j_call: TRBJ2-3; v_call: TRBV2; d_call: TRBD1; clone_size: once; cdr3_nt: TGTGCCAGCAGGACAGGGTATTTGGCAGATACGCAGTATTTT; cdr3_aa: CASRTGYLADTQYF
cdr3_length: 13; j_call: TRBJ1-1; v_call: TRBV29-1; d_call: -; clone_size: -; cdr3_nt: TGCAGCGTTCAAATCAGGGTGAACACTGAAGCTTTCTTT; cdr3_aa: CSVQIRVNTEAFF
cdr3_length: 14; j_call: TRBJ2-7; v_call: TRBV18; d_call: TRBD1; clone_size: -; cdr3_nt: TGTGCCAGCTCACCACAGGCAGGGGGATACGAGCAGTACTTC; cdr3_aa: CASSPQAGGYEQYF
cdr3_length: 15; j_call: TRBJ1-6; v_call: TRBV25-1; d_call: -; clone_size: once; cdr3_nt: TGTGCCAGCAAGGAGAGGAGAACAGGAGATTCACCCCTCCACTTT; cdr3_aa: CASKERRTGDSPLHF
cdr3_length: 16; j_call: TRBJ2-3; v_call: TRBV3-1/TRBV3-2; d_call: TRBD2; clone_size: -; cdr3_nt: TGTGCCAGCAGCCAACTAGCGGGAGGCCCCACAGATACGCAGTATTTT; cdr3_aa: CASSQLAGGPTDTQYF
cdr3_length: 12; j_call: TRBJ1-5; v_call: TRBV7-2; d_call: -; clone_size: once; cdr3_nt: TGTGCCAGCAGCCCCGCGGGGCAGCCCCAGCATTTT; cdr3_aa: CASSPAGQPQHF
cdr3_length: 16; j_call: TRBJ2-4; v_call: TRBV25-1; d_call: -; clone_size: -; cdr3_nt: TGTGCCAGCAGTGCCTCGGACGGACTAGCCAAAAACATTCAGTACTTC; cdr3_aa: CASSASDGLAKNIQYF
cdr3_length: 17; j_call: TRBJ2-2; v_call: TRBV6-1; d_call: -; clone_size: -; cdr3_nt: TGTGCCAGCAGTGAAGGGGCAGGCCTTTCGAACACCGGGGAGCTGTTTTTT; cdr3_aa: CASSEGAGLSNTGELFF
cdr3_length: 16; j_call: TRBJ2-3; v_call: TRBV19; d_call: -; clone_size: -; cdr3_nt: TGTGCCAGTAGTTTCTTATGGCCCGGAGGTACAGATACGCAGTATTTT; cdr3_aa: CASSFLWPGGTDTQYF
cdr3_length: 18; j_call: TRBJ1-5; v_call: TRBV19; d_call: TRBD1; clone_size: few; cdr3_nt: TGTGCCAGTAGTATCCCCTATAACAGGGGAGTGAGCAATCAGCCCCAGCATTTT; cdr3_aa: CASSIPYNRGVSNQPQHF
cdr3_length: 14; j_call: TRBJ2-7; v_call: TRBV9; d_call: -; clone_size: once; cdr3_nt: TGTGCCAGCAGCGTGGGAGGAGGGGTCTACGAGCAGTACTTC; cdr3_aa: CASSVGGGVYEQYF
cdr3_length: 14; j_call: TRBJ1-2; v_call: TRBV5-4; d_call: TRBD1; clone_size: -; cdr3_nt: TGTGCCAGCAGCTTGGGGGGACAGAACTATGGCTACACCTTC; cdr3_aa: CASSLGGQNYGYTF
cdr3_length: 15; j_call: TRBJ2-5; v_call: TRBV4-2; d_call: TRBD1; clone_size: -; cdr3_nt: TGTGCCAGCAGCCAAAGACAGGGGGCTCAGGAGACCCAGTACTTC; cdr3_aa: CASSQRQGAQETQYF
cdr3_length: 13; j_call: TRBJ2-2; v_call: TRBV29-1; d_call: -; clone_size: -; cdr3_nt: TGCAGCGTTGGGAAGACAGTCACCGGGGAGCTGTTTTTT; cdr3_aa: CSVGKTVTGELFF
cdr3_length: 14; j_call: TRBJ2-7; v_call: TRBV5-1; d_call: -; clone_size: -; cdr3_nt: TGCGCCAGCGCCCCCCCGGACATCCCCTACGAGCAGTACTTC; cdr3_aa: CASAPPDIPYEQYF
cdr3_length: 15; j_call: TRBJ1-1; v_call: TRBV5-8; d_call: TRBD1; clone_size: -; cdr3_nt: TGTGCCAGCACCCGGACAGGGGCTGGGAACACTGAAGCTTTCTTT; cdr3_aa: CASTRTGAGNTEAFF
cdr3_length: 16; j_call: TRBJ2-1; v_call: TRBV24-1; d_call: TRBD2; clone_size: -; cdr3_nt: TGTGCCACCAGTGATCCTACTAGCGGGAGTTTGCATGAGCAGTTCTTC; cdr3_aa: CATSDPTSGSLHEQFF
cdr3_length: 16; j_call: TRBJ2-3; v_call: TRBV18; d_call: -; clone_size: -; cdr3_nt: TGTGCCAGCTCACCGTCAGTGATAGCGGACCGGGATACGCAGTATTTT; cdr3_aa: CASSPSVIADRDTQYF